This TCR beta chain was captured by sequencing in a study of PD-L1 blockade in urothelial cancer. Study-wide background: About 90% of the 29 patients were males with bladder-origin urothelial cancer. From 0 to 3 prior chemotherapy regimens had been given to the patients.

The germline V gene has CDR1 LGHNA and CDR2 YSLEER. The CDR3 has 13 amino acids. V was shortened by 0 bases and J by 11 bases, with 10 bases between the two germline ends. Generated by immunoSEQ multiplex PCR, the TCRdb table keeps only in-frame clones and is missing some. The table has about 15,000 clones, around 87% seen once. This clonotype was sampled from a man aged 45 to 65 with urothelial cancer. Material: PBMCs, obtained around atezolizumab (anti-PD-L1) treatment. V gene TRBV4-3 combines with J gene TRBJ1-4, with TRBD1 as a possible D gene (5 bases). CDR3 region: CASSQDLGGKLFF. The DNA of the CDR3 is TGCGCCAGCAGCCAAGATCTGGGGGGTAAACTGTTTTTT.